This TCR beta chain was captured by sequencing in a study of T cell responses to AZD1222 COVID-19 vaccine (dated by TCRdb to 2020 to 2023). In the study overall: AZD1222 recipients given second doses at about 4 weeks or at about 12 weeks were pooled, since spike-specific TCR depth and breadth were not found to differ between the two schedules. TCR sequencing covered roughly 230 trial participants: about 210 given two doses of AZD1222 and some 25 given two doses of MenACWY control vaccine. Trial participants were enrolled into age subgroups of 18-55, 56-69 and 70-plus years, which contained roughly 150, 30 and 60 TCR-sequenced participants, respectively.

The sample holds a few counts of this clone. The specificity of this receptor is unknown. The sample holds no much larger clone one base away, and base qualities are not on file. The sample's time point label, in plain terms: baseline before first vaccination. Vaccinee samples were obtained from the UK trials COV001 and COV002, which included a single-blind randomized controlled phase 2/3 trial of AZD1222 (ChAdOx1 nCoV-19) in healthy adults. For TCRbeta chain sequencing, PBMC samples were collected from trial participants at day 0 and at day 28 after the second dose. What the work shows at the level of the full study, not this receptor alone: After two AZD1222 doses, both the breadth and the depth of spike-specific TCRs were significantly higher than at day 0 and than in MenACWY recipients. Epitopes outside the regions mutated in the B.1.351 and B.1.1.7 variants were reportedly recognized by nearly half of the unique spike-specific TCRs. The 56-69-year group was small, and its depth increase did not reach significance, likely because of low power. Because no day 14 peak-response samples were available, the repertoires could be characterized only after the peak T cell response. Participants were mostly white British and included more females than males, and it was suggested by the authors that clonal diversity may have been underestimated. Conclusions about previously exposed vaccinees were limited because only a handful of AZD1222 recipients were SARS-CoV-2 seropositive at baseline. The vaccine-associated CD4 TCRs covered the entire spike protein, and the dominant responses fell in regions 160-218 and 743-854.

The CDR3 regions of human TCRbeta chains were analyzed by immunosequencing. For the original study's pipeline: Repertoire TCRs were checked for matches against a reference library of SARS-CoV-2-specific TCRs that had been generated using the MIRA antigen-specificity platform. Breadth meant the fraction of unique TCRs that were SARS-CoV-2-associated, whereas depth meant the fraction of total T cells that were SARS-CoV-2-associated. Each spike-specific TCR was assigned to its reactive spike region and to a CD4 or CD8 class using the MIRA data. Log10-transformed breadth and depth values were compared by one-way ANOVA with Sidak's multiple comparisons tests. TCRdb provides this immuneACCESS table in a form limited to in-frame rearrangements. Some clones are lacking; in checked studies, under half of them reflect an unresolved V gene, and why the rest are absent is not known. V and J calls plus clone size are reproduced from that table; the DNA served to infer D and trimming. The sample profile shows around 120,000 clones; roughly nine tenths of them were found once. The ten most abundant clones make up roughly 7.8% of the sample.

Spanning cysteine to phenylalanine, the CDR3 consists of 15 amino acids. CDR3 DNA only is kept here, 45 bases in frame from base 1. CDR1 and CDR2 (LNHDA, SQIVND) derive from the germline V gene (reference sequence). Trimming at the junction amounts to 3 bases on V and 0 bases on J, and the germline ends lie 9 bases apart. The receptor chain draws on TRBV19 and TRBJ1-5, with the identity of the D gene unclear. This TCR came from an adult in good health. Sequencing was performed on peripheral blood, taken on day 0 of AZD1222 vaccination. The CDR3 region: CASSMDGNSNQPQHF. The nucleotide sequence reads as follows: TGTGCCAGTAGTATGGACGGGAATAGCAATCAGCCCCAGCATTTT.